Each of the 5 T cell receptor beta chains below was sequenced from the same sample in a study of CD4 T cells in relation to SARS-CoV-2 and coronaviruses. Unexposed donor CD4+ T cells date from about 2011-2018, before the COVID-19 pandemic. This table comes from immunoSEQ multiplex PCR, and its TCRdb copy is limited to in-frame clones, with some not included. Here the sample spans around 69,000 clones, 94% being singletons. Input material: naive CD4+ T cells from PBMCs. As for subset: naive CD4+ T cells isolated by negative enrichment. Receptors originate from a human donor in good health.

The CDR3 DNA reads as TGTGCCAGCAGTTTGAGAGCGACACTAGTTTCCAATGAGCAGTTCTTC. Translated: CASSLRATLVSNEQFF. The rearrangement uses TRBV27 and TRBJ2-1, with TRBD2 as a possible D gene (5 bases). The CDR3 consists of 16 residues. The germline CDR1 and CDR2 sequences are MNHEY and SMNVEV (reference sequence). V gave up 3 bases and J gave up 6 bases, with 18 bases separating them.

The chain joins TRBV5-1 to TRBJ2-1, with 7 bases lining up with TRBD2. The CDR3 covers 15 residues. V lost 0 bases and J lost 3; bases outside the gene matches: 3. Per germline, CDR1 SGHRS and CDR2 YFSETQ. The CDR3 loop is CASSLEASGYNEQFF. The CDR3 nucleotides are TGCGCCAGCAGCTTGGAGGCTAGCGGCTACAATGAGCAGTTCTTC.

This clone was detected once. The V call is TRBV15, the J call TRBJ2-1; TRBD2 matches 8 bases. With V trimmed by 1 base and J by 4 bases, 3 bases remained unmatched. The CDR3 extends over 15 amino acids. The germline V gene encodes CDR1 LNHNV and CDR2 YYDKDF (reference sequence). CDR3 loop: CATSRGTSGYNEQFF. The CDR3 nucleotides read TGTGCCACCAGCAGAGGTACTAGCGGTTACAATGAGCAGTTCTTC.

The chain links TRBV27 to TRBJ2-5, with D tentatively TRBD2 (6 bases). Germline V lookup: CDR1 MNHEY, CDR2 SMNVEV (reference sequence). The CDR3 sequence is 14 residues long. The V end was cut by 0 bases, the J end by 6 bases, with 11 bases between. Here the CDR3 reads CASSLSRRGQTQYF. CDR3 nucleotides: TGTGCCAGCAGTTTATCGCGGAGGGGCCAGACCCAGTACTTC.

This clone showed up just once. The gene calls are TRBV19 and TRBJ1-5, with TRBD1 matching 7 bases. Germline V gene data show CDR1 as LNHDA and CDR2 as SQIVND (reference sequence). The CDR3 is 14 amino acids. V dropped 4 bases and J dropped 4; count of bases not matched to a gene: 4. The CDR3 nucleotides are TGTGCCAGTAGTAAGGACAGGAGGAATCAGCCCCAGCATTTT. Protein product: CASSKDRRNQPQHF.